The source of this T cell receptor (beta chain) is a study of blood T cells in healthy people across ages. CDR3 length equals 14 residues. V was cut by 2 bases and J by 1 base, with 7 bases left in between. Germline V gene lookup returns CDR1 MNHEY and CDR2 SVGAGI. A second PCR of roughly 7 to 11 cycles used a sample-barcoded 5' primer and a J-beta primer mix. A template-switch adaptor that had 12 random nucleotides put a tag on each cDNA molecule. TCRdb used MiXCR to reprocess the 5' RACE reads, holding one entry per CDR3 protein. The table includes approximately 800,000 distinct CDR3 sequences, approximately 35% detected once. This clonotype was found many times.

Input material: blood. This chain connects TRBV6-5 to TRBJ2-3; D uncertain. This TCR came from a man between 18 and 29 years old in good health. The CDR3 DNA follows: TGTGCCAGCAGTTACCAACGGGGCACAGATACGCAGTATTTT. Its protein product is CASSYQRGTDTQYF.